This T cell receptor beta chain was sequenced in a study of T cell repertoires and HLA-DP antigens. Overall study context: In vitro CD4+ alloreactivity was against HeLa-presented HLA-DP. Study conclusions and caveats: The CD4+ repertoire was not split into naive and memory. Antigen presentation used HeLa cells, with total CD4+ cells responding.

Primers targeted 54 TRBV and 13 TRBJ segments. TCRdb keeps only in-frame clones here, not all; method: immunoSEQ multiplex PCR. The repertoire consists of approximately 100,000 clones, with approximately 86% occurring once and the leading ten covering 1.7%. This CDR3 has 14 residues. Trimming stripped 5 bases from V and 5 bases from J, with 16 bases between. CDR1 and CDR2 from the germline V gene are SGHNT and YYREEE (reference sequence). As concerns this clone: What it binds is unknown.

This receptor was obtained from a middle-aged man in good health and CMV-seronegative. V gene TRBV5-4 combines with J gene TRBJ2-5; tentative D call: TRBD1 (6 bases). Material for sequencing was CD4+ T cells from PBMCs. The CDR3 DNA follows: TGTGCCAGCAGTTTACAGGGTAACGAGGAGACCCAGTACTTC. Amino acids: CASSLQGNEETQYF. The full variable domain, completed using reference TRBV5-4 and TRBJ2-5, is ETGVTQSPTHLIKTRGQQVTLRCSSQSGHNTVSWYQQALGQGPQFIFQYYREEENGRGNFPPRFSGLQFPNYSSELNVNALELDDSALYLCASSLQGNEETQYFGPGTRLLVL.